What follows are 24 T cell receptor beta chains derived from one specimen sequenced in a study of cytomegalovirus exposure and HLA in healthy donors. The table came from immunoSEQ multiplex PCR; TCRdb's copy has only in-frame clones and leaves some out. The repertoire includes some 340,000 clones, approximately 90% of them detected once, and 1.2% sits in the top ten. Sequencing was performed on PBMCs. The receptors come from a woman aged 25 to 39 in good health and CMV-seropositive.

This chain uses TRBV9 with TRBJ2-3; D may be TRBD1 (6 bases). Germline-derived CDR1 and CDR2 are SGDLS and YYNGEE. Deletions cut 0 bases from V and 3 bases from J, with 11 bases between. The CDR3 consists of 15 residues. This chain's CDR3 is CASSVGGGNTDTQYF. CDR3 in DNA: TGTGCCAGCAGCGTAGGAGGGGGAAATACAGATACGCAGTATTTT. The full variable domain, in which reference TRBV9 and TRBJ2-3 provide the parts outside the CDR3, is DSGVTQTPKHLITATGQRVTLRCSPRSGDLSVYWYQQSLDQGLQFLIQYYNGEERAKGNILERFSAQQFPDLHSELNLSSLELGDSALYFCASSVGGGNTDTQYFGPGTRLTVL.

The V call is TRBV27, the J call TRBJ2-7, with 10 positions matching TRBD2. Germline-derived CDR1 and CDR2 are MNHEY and SMNVEV (reference sequence). The J segment lost 2 bases and the V segment lost 3 bases, leaving 7 bases of the junction unmatched. This CDR3 is 16 amino acids long. CDR3 DNA: TGTGCCAGCAGTTTTAGGGGACTAGCGAACCCCTACGAGCAGTACTTC. Translating it yields CASSFRGLANPYEQYF.

This chain joins TRBV4-2 and TRBJ1-1; the D is unclear. Germline-derived CDR1 and CDR2 are LGHNA and YNFKEQ. This CDR3 contains 14 residues. V was trimmed by 5 bases and J by 4 bases, leaving 14 bases between them. The CDR3 DNA reads as TGTGCCAGCAGCTCTAAAAGAAGTGGCACTGAAGCTTTCTTT. It encodes CASSSKRSGTEAFF.

This clone was counted between two and nine times. The chain carries TRBV11-2 and TRBJ1-2; D remains ambiguous. The CDR3 is 15 amino acids. The germline V gene encodes CDR1 SGHAT and CDR2 FQNNGV. The V and J ends lost 1 base and 6 bases respectively, with 15 bases between them. CDR3 residues: CASSLGGGYAHGYTF. CDR3 nucleotide sequence: TGTGCCAGCAGCTTAGGGGGAGGATACGCCCATGGCTACACCTTC.

This clone was counted once. This chain links TRBV12-5 with TRBJ2-1, with 10 bases that match TRBD2. The CDR3 length is 14 residues. V was pared by 7 bases and J by 3 bases, with 3 bases of the junction left unmatched. CDR1 is LGHNT and CDR2 is FRNRAP in the germline V gene. The CDR3 here is CASALAGDYNEQFF. The CDR3 DNA reads as TGTGCTAGTGCCCTAGCGGGAGACTACAATGAGCAGTTCTTC.

This clone was counted once. The J gene is TRBJ2-3, the V gene TRBV9; possible D gene TRBD1, 6 bases. V dropped 4 bases and J dropped 6 bases, with 18 bases sitting between them. This CDR3 region has 15 residues. Per the germline V gene, CDR1 is SGDLS and CDR2 is YYNGEE. In nucleotides, the CDR3 is TGTGCCAGCAGCACCGCCCCAAGAACAGGGGATACGCAGTATTTT. Protein: CASSTAPRTGDTQYF.

This clone was seen a few times. This rearrangement joins TRBV7-9 to TRBJ1-2; D is unclear. Germline V CDR1 and CDR2: SEHNR, FQNEAQ (reference sequence). The CDR3 is made up of 13 amino acids. The V end was cut by 6 bases, the J end by 2 bases, with 10 bases between. This CDR3 reads CASRLSENYGYTF. For the CDR3, the DNA is TGTGCCAGCAGATTGAGCGAGAACTATGGCTACACCTTC.

The V and J genes are TRBV28 and TRBJ2-2; perhaps TRBD2 as D (6 bases). Germline CDR1 is MDHEN and CDR2 is SYDVKM. The CDR3 has 15 amino acids. V lost 4 bases and J lost 0, with 9 bases in between. The CDR3 reads CASSSSAANTGELFF. The CDR3 DNA reads TGTGCCAGCAGTTCTAGCGCCGCGAACACCGGGGAGCTGTTTTTT.

The chain uses TRBV5-6 and TRBJ2-1; TRBD2 aligns across 14 bases. The CDR3 consists of 14 residues. Germline V gene sequence: CDR1 SGHDT, CDR2 YYEEEE. V shed 3 bases and J 9 bases; nucleotides not matched to a gene: 2. CDR3 in amino acids: CASSWGLAGVEQFF. CDR3 DNA sequence: TGTGCCAGCAGCTGGGGACTAGCGGGAGTTGAGCAGTTCTTC. The complete variable domain, with remaining parts taken from reference TRBV5-6 and TRBJ2-1, reads DAGVTQSPTHLIKTRGQQVTLRCSPKSGHDTVSWYQQALGQGPQFIFQYYEEEERQRGNFPDRFSGHQFPNYSSELNVNALLLGDSALYLCASSWGLAGVEQFFGPGTRLTVL.

CDR3 sequence (DNA): TGTGCCAGCAGTTACGGGTTGGGCAACTATGGCTACACCTTC. This encodes CASSYGLGNYGYTF. J is TRBJ1-2 and V is TRBV27, with unresolved D. With 4 bases removed from V and 2 bases from J, the gap between germline ends came to 11 bases. The CDR3 runs 14 residues. CDR1 is MNHEY, CDR2 SMNVEV, per germline (reference sequence).

This sequence joins TRBV9 and TRBJ1-2, with no clear D. Germline values: CDR1 SGDLS, CDR2 YYNGEE. The CDR3 has 13 residues. Trimming cost V 0 bases and J 4 bases, with 7 bases left between them. This CDR3 reads CASSVEESYGYTF. Here the CDR3 DNA reads TGTGCCAGCAGCGTAGAGGAGTCCTATGGCTACACCTTC.

The chain employs TRBV25-1 and TRBJ2-7, with D possibly being TRBD2 (7 bases). V gave up 8 bases and J gave up 2 bases, with 13 bases separating them. Germline V gene sequence: CDR1 MGHDK, CDR2 SYGVNS. The CDR3 runs to 13 residues. The CDR3 here is CASGRGGAYEQYF. The CDR3 nucleotides are TGTGCCAGCGGCCGAGGGGGGGCCTACGAGCAGTACTTC.

The chain recombines TRBV6-7 with TRBJ2-1, with 10 bases lining up with TRBD1. Being an ORF, TRBV6-7 has a function that is uncertain. This CDR3 comprises 16 residues. V was pared by 10 bases and J by 9 bases, with 18 bases of the junction left unmatched. The CDR3 loop is CAKIQPRDRGSSEQFF. In DNA, the CDR3 is TGTGCCAAAATACAACCGAGGGACAGGGGAAGTAGTGAGCAGTTCTTC.

This clone was detected only a few times. The chain joins TRBV7-3 to TRBJ2-2; no firm D call. The length of the CDR3 is 12 residues. In germline, CDR1 is SGHTA, CDR2 FQGTGA. With 2 bases removed from V and 4 bases from J, the gap between germline ends came to 2 bases. In DNA, the CDR3 is TGTGCCAGCAGCTTAGGCACCGGGGAGCTGTTTTTT. Protein sequence: CASSLGTGELFF.

This sequence joins TRBV27 and TRBJ2-7, with 7 bases that match TRBD2. The CDR3 spans 15 residues. The junction had 9 bases not matched to a gene; V was cut back by 6 bases and J by 1 base. Germline V gene data show CDR1 as MNHEY and CDR2 as SMNVEV (reference sequence). The DNA for the CDR3 is TGTGCCAGCAGAGGGAGGGGAGGGGTGTCCTACGAGCAGTACTTC. Residues: CASRGRGGVSYEQYF.

The chain links TRBV9 to TRBJ2-7; 11 nucleotides line up with TRBD1. This CDR3 has 15 amino acids. V dropped 2 bases and J dropped 3; count of bases not matched to a gene: 4. The germline gives CDR1 SGDLS, CDR2 YYNGEE. CDR3 region: CASSVTGTGGYEQYF. For the CDR3, the DNA is TGTGCCAGCAGCGTCACCGGGACAGGGGGCTACGAGCAGTACTTC.

The chain is built from TRBV6-1 and TRBJ2-5; 8 positions agree with TRBD1. The CDR3 loop spans 15 amino acids. Trimming at V came to 0 bases and at J to 4 bases, leaving 4 bases not matched to a gene. Germline loops: CDR1 MNHNS, CDR2 SASEGT. In DNA, the CDR3 is TGTGCCAGCAGTGAAGCCAACAGGGGGAGAGAGACCCAGTACTTC. It is translated as CASSEANRGRETQYF.

This chain uses TRBV29-1 with TRBJ1-2; D not resolved. Germline values: CDR1 SQVTM, CDR2 ANQGSEA. This CDR3 is 13 amino acids long. The V end was cut by 3 bases, the J end by 3 bases, with 11 bases between. In DNA, the CDR3 is TGCAGCGTTGATCTCGGCCAGTACTATGGCTACACCTTC. This encodes CSVDLGQYYGYTF.

The chain combines TRBV28 with TRBJ1-2; a possible D gene is TRBD1 (5 bases). The CDR3 runs 13 residues. V lost 1 base and J lost 12, with 15 bases in between. Germline assignment: CDR1 MDHEN and CDR2 SYDVKM. The CDR3 DNA follows: TGTGCCAGCAGTTTATTGTCGGCAGGGAGTCACACCTTC. It encodes CASSLLSAGSHTF.

The chain links TRBV7-9 to TRBJ2-7; 10 nucleotides align to TRBD1. Trimming cost V 5 bases and J 3 bases; bases outside gene matches: 4. The CDR3 has 14 residues. Per germline, CDR1 SEHNR and CDR2 FQNEAQ (reference sequence). DNA of the CDR3: TGTGCCAGCAGCAGCCGGGACAGGGGCTACGAGCAGTACTTC. The encoded protein is CASSSRDRGYEQYF.

The chain is built from TRBV7-9 and TRBJ1-1; D might be TRBD1 (5 bases). The CDR3 consists of 14 residues. Germline loops: CDR1 SEHNR, CDR2 FQNEAQ (reference sequence). The V gene lost 7 bases and the J gene lost 10 bases, with 22 bases spanning the gap. CDR3 bases: TGTGCCAGCAACCCGCCGGGGGTTTCTTATGGAGCTTTCTTT. It translates to CASNPPGVSYGAFF.

The chain couples TRBV30 to TRBJ1-5; no reliable D call. This CDR3 has 11 amino acids. In germline, CDR1 is GTSNPN, CDR2 SVGIG (reference sequence). Trimming removed 3 bases from V and 7 bases from J, with 7 bases in between. CDR3 DNA: TGTGCCTGGAGCTCAGGCCAGCCCCAGCATTTT. Its protein is CAWSSGQPQHF.

The CDR3 DNA follows: TGTGCCAGCTCACCTCGAGAAGGCTCTTTAGATACGCAGTATTTT. Amino acids: CASSPREGSLDTQYF. This rearrangement joins TRBV18 to TRBJ2-3, with unresolved D. Per the germline V gene, CDR1 is KGHSH and CDR2 is LQKENI. The V gene lost 3 bases and the J gene lost 5 bases, with 15 bases spanning the gap. The CDR3 is 15 amino acids.

The CDR3, as DNA: TGTGCCAGCAGCGCCGTCAATGAGCAGTTCTTC. It is translated as CASSAVNEQFF. The rearrangement joins TRBV13 to TRBJ2-1; D uncertain. Germline V CDR1 and CDR2: PRHDT, FYEKMQ (reference sequence). This CDR3 contains 11 residues. Trimming took 5 bases from V and 6 from J, leaving 5 bases between them.